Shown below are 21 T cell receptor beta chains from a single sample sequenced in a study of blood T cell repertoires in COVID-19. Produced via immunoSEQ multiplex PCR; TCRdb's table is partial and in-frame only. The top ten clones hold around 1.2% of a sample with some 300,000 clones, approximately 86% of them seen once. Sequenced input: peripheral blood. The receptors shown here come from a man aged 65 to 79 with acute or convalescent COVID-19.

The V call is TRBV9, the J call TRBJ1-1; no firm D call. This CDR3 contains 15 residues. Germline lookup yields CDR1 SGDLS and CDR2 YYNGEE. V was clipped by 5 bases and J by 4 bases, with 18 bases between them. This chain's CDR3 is CASSPTLTSGTEAFF. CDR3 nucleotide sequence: TGTGCCAGCAGTCCCACCCTTACTTCGGGCACTGAAGCTTTCTTT.

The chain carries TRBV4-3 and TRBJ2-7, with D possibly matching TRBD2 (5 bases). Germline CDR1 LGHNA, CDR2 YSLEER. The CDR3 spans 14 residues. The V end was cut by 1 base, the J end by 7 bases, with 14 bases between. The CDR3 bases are TGCGCCAGCAGCCAAGGGGAACTAGGCAGGGAGCAGTACTTC. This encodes CASSQGELGREQYF.

The CDR3 coding sequence is TGTGCCAGCAGTTACTCGGGGGGGGCAGCTTTCTTT. Protein product: CASSYSGGAAFF. The chain combines TRBV6-2 or TRBV6-3 with TRBJ1-1, with D possibly being TRBD1 (6 bases). V dropped 0 bases and J dropped 10 bases, with 9 bases sitting between them. This CDR3 spans 12 amino acids. Germline CDR1 is MNHEY and CDR2 is SVGEGT.

CDR3 sequence (DNA): TGCGCCAGCAGCTGGTCCATCGGCACAGGGGTGGCGGATACGCAGTATTTT. Its translation: CASSWSIGTGVADTQYF. The genes are TRBV5-1 and TRBJ2-3, with 7 bases lining up with TRBD1. Per germline, CDR1 SGHRS and CDR2 YFSETQ. V dropped 3 bases and J dropped 6; count of bases not matched to a gene: 16. CDR3 length equals 17 residues.

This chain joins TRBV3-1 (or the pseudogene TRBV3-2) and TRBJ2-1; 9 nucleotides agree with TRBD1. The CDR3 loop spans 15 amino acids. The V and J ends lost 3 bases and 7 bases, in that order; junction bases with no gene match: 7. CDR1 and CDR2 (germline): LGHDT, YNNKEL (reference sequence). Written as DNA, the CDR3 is TGTGCCAGCAGCCAGCTTACAGGGGGCTTTAATGAGCAGTTCTTC. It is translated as CASSQLTGGFNEQFF.

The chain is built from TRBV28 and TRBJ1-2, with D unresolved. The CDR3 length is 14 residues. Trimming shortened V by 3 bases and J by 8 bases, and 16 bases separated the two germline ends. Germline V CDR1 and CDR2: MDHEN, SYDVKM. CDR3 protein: CASSLLTPTKGYTF. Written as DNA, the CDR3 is TGTGCCAGCAGTTTGTTGACACCGACTAAAGGCTACACCTTC.

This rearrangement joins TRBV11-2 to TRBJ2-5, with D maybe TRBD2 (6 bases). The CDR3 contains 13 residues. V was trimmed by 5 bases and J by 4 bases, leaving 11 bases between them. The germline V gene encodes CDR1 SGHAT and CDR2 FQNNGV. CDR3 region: CASSPSGVETQYF. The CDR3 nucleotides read TGTGCCAGCAGCCCCTCGGGAGTAGAGACCCAGTACTTC.

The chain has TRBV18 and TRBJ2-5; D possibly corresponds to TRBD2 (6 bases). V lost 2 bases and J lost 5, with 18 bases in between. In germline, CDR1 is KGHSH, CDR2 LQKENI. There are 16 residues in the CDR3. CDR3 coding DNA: TGTGCCAGCTCACCAATGTGGACTACCACGACCGAGACCCAGTACTTC. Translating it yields CASSPMWTTTTETQYF.

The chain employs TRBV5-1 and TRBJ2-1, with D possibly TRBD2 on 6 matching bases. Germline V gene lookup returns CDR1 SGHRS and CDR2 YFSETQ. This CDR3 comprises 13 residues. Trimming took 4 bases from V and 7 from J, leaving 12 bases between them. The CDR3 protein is CASSQTSINEQFF. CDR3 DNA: TGCGCCAGCAGCCAGACTAGTATAAATGAGCAGTTCTTC.

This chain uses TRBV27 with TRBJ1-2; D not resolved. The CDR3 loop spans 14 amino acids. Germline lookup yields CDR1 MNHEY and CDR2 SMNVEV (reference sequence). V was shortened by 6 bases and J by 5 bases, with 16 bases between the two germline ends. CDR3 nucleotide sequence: TGTGCCAGCAGCATATCATTTCGAGATTATGGCTACACCTTC. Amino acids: CASSISFRDYGYTF.

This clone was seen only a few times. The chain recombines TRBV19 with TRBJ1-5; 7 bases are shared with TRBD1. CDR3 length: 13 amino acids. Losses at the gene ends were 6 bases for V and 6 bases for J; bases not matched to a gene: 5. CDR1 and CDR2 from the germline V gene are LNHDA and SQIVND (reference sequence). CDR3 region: CASSGQVGQPQHF. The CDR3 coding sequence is TGTGCCAGTAGCGGACAGGTCGGTCAGCCCCAGCATTTT.

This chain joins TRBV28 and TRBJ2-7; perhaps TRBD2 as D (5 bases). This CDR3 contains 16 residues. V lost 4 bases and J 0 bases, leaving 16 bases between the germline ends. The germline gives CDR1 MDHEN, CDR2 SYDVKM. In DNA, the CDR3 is TGTGCCAGCAGTTCCCTCGGGAAGGCTGGCTCCTACGAGCAGTACTTC. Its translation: CASSSLGKAGSYEQYF.

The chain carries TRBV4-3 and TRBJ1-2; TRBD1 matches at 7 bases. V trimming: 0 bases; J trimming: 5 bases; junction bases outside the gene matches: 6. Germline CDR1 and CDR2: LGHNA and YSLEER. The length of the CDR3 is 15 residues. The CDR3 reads CASSQDDRAQYGYTF. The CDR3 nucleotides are TGCGCCAGCAGCCAAGATGACAGGGCTCAATATGGCTACACCTTC.

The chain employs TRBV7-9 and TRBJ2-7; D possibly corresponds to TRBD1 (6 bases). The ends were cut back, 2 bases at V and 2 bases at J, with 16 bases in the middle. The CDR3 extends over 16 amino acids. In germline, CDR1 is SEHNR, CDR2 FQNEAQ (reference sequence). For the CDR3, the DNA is TGTGCCAGCAGCTTAAGCAGAGCGGACAGCACCTACGAGCAGTACTTC. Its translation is CASSLSRADSTYEQYF.

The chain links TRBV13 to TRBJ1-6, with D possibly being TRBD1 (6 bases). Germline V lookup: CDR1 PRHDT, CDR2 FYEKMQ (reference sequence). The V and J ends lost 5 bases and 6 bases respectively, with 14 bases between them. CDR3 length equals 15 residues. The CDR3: CASSRRDRSNSPLHF. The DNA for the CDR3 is TGTGCCAGCAGCAGAAGAGACAGGAGTAATTCACCCCTCCACTTT.

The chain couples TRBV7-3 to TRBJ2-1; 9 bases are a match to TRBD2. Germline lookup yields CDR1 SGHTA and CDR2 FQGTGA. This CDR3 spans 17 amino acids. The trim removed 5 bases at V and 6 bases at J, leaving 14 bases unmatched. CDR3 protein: CASSPSGGAGGRNEQFF. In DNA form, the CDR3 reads TGTGCCAGCAGCCCAAGTGGTGGAGCGGGGGGCCGCAATGAGCAGTTCTTC.

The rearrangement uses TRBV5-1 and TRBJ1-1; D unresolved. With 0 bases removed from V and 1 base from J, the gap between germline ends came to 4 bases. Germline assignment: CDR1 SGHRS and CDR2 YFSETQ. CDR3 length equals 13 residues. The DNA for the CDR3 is TGCGCCAGCAGCTTGGAGCCGAACACTGAAGCTTTCTTT. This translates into CASSLEPNTEAFF.

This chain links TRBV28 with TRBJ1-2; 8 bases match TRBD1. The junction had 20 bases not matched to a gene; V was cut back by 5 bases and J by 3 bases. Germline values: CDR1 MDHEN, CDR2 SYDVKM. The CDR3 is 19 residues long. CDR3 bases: TGTGCCAGCAGTCCTCCGCGGGTTCAGGGGGCGACACGAGACTATGGCTACACCTTC. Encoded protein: CASSPPRVQGATRDYGYTF.

The chain's CDR3 is CASRESGSGYEQYF. CDR3 coding DNA: TGTGCCAGCAGGGAGAGCGGGAGCGGGTACGAGCAGTACTTC. The V gene is TRBV6-5, the J gene TRBJ2-7; 8 bases map to TRBD2. V dropped 6 bases and J dropped 4; count of bases not matched to a gene: 8. Germline CDR1 MNHEY, CDR2 SVGAGI. CDR3 length: 14 residues.

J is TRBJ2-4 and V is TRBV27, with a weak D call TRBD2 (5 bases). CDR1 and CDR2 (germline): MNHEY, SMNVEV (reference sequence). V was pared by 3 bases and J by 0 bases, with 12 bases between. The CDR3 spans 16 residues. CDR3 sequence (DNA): TGTGCCAGCAGTTTGCGGGCTCTAGTAGCCAAAAACATTCAGTACTTC. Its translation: CASSLRALVAKNIQYF.

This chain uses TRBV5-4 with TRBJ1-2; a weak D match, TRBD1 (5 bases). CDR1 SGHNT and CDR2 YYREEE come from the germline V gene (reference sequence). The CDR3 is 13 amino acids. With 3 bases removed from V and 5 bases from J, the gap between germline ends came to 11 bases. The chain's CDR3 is CASSSSGIYGYTF. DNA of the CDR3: TGTGCCAGCAGCTCGTCAGGGATTTATGGCTACACCTTC.